A single T cell receptor beta chain is shown here with its context. Its cognate antigen is unknown. It is likely a read error: a sequence one base away is far more abundant. Molecular barcoded adaptors covering alpha/delta and beta/gamma chains were used on about 390 ng RNA. MiXCR, applied by TCRdb to the reads, yields one record per CDR3 protein. The table includes 45,000 to 55,000 distinct CDR3 sequences, around a fifth detected once. CDR3 length: 17 residues. Germline-derived CDR1 and CDR2 are MNHEY and SVGAGI. The data belong to a study of read filtering for tumor transcriptome and immune sequencing. Study information: The cohort had over 16 men and under 15 women aged roughly 47 to 85, mean roughly 66 years. Whole-study results and caveats: The sorted CD138-negative fraction was a mixed bone marrow immune population, not purified T cells.

The rearrangement links TRBV6-5 to TRBJ2-5, with D perhaps given as TRBD1 or TRBD2 (6 bases each). The clonotype was recovered from a donor over 35 with multiple myeloma. Sequencing used a population of CD138-negative cells sorted from bone marrow. The CDR3 is CASSYSRGEAYQESQYF. The CDR3 DNA is TGTGCCAGCAGTTACTCGAGGGGGGAAGCGTACCAAGAGTCCCAGTACTTC.